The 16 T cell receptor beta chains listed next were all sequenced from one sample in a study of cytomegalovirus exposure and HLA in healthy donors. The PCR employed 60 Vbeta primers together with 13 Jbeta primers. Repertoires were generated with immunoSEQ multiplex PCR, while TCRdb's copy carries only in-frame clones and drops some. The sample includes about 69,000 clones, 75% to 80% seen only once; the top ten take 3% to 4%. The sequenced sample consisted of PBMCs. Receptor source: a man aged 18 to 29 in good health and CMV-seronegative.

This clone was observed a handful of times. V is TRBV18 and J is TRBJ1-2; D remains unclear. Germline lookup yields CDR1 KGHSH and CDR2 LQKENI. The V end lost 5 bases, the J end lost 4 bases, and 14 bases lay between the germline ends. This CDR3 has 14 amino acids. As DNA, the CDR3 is TGTGCCAGCTCAAACTCCGGAGACTTCTATGGCTACACCTTC. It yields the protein CASSNSGDFYGYTF.

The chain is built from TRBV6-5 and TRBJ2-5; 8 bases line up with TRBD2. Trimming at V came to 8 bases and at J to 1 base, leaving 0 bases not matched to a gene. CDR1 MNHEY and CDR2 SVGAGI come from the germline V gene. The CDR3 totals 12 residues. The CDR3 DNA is TGTGCCAGCCGGGGGGGCCAAGAGACCCAGTACTTC. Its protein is CASRGGQETQYF.

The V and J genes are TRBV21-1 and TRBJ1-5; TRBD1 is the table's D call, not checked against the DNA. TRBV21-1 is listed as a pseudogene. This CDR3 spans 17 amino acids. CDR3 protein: CASSKVGGQDSNQPQHF. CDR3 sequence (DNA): TGTGCCAGCAGCAAAGTAGGGGGACAGGATAGCAATCAGCCCCAGCATTTT.

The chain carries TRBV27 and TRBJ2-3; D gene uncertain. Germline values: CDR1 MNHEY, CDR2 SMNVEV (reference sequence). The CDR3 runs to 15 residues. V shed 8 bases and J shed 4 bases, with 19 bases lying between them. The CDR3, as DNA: TGTGCCAGCGCAGAGACTTTCCCCTTCCCAGATACGCAGTATTTT. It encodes CASAETFPFPDTQYF.

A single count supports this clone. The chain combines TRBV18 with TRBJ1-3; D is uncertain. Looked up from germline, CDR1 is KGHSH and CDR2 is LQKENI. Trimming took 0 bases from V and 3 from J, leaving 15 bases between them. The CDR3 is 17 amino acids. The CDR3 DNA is TGTGCCAGCTCACCACCGATACAGAGGGTTGATGGAAACACCATATATTTT. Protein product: CASSPPIQRVDGNTIYF.

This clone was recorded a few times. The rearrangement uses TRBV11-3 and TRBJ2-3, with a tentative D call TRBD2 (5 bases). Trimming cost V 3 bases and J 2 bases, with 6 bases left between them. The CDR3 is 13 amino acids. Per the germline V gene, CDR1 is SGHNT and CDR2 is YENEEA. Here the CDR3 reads CASSLRATDTQYF. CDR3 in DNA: TGTGCCAGCAGCTTGCGGGCCACAGATACGCAGTATTTT.

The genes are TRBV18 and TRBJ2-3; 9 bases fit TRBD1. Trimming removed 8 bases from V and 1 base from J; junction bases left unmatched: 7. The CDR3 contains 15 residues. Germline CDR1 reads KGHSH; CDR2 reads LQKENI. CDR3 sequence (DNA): TGTGCCAGCCAATTACGGACAGGGGGCACAGATACGCAGTATTTT. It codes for CASQLRTGGTDTQYF.

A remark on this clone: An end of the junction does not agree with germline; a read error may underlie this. CDR3 coding DNA: TGTACCAGTAGTATCAAGGGGAGGACTGAAGCTTTCTTT. Its translation is CTSSIKGRTEAFF. The rearrangement joins TRBV19 to TRBJ1-1, with D possibly matching TRBD1 (5 bases). The germline CDR1 and CDR2 sequences are LNHDA and SQIVND (reference sequence). The CDR3 totals 13 residues. The full variable domain, rest sourced from reference TRBV19 and TRBJ1-1, is DGGITQSPKYLFRKEGQNVTLSCEQNLNHDAMYWYRQDPGQGLRLIYYSQIVNDFQKGDIAEGYSVSREKKESFPLTVTSAQKNPTAFYLCTSSIKGRTEAFFGQGTRLTVV.

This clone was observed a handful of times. The CDR3 DNA sequence: TGTGCCAGCAGACCGGTTTCGGGCAATCAGCCCCAGCATTTT. Its protein product is CASRPVSGNQPQHF. This chain links TRBV6-5 with TRBJ1-5; D is unresolved. The ends were cut back, 6 bases at V and 2 bases at J, with 11 bases in the middle. Germline assignment: CDR1 MNHEY and CDR2 SVGAGI. This CDR3 has 14 residues.

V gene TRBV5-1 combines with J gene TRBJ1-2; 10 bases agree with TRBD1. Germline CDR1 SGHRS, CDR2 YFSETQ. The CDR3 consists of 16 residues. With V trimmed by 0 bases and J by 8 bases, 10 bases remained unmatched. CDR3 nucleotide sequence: TGCGCCAGCAGCTTGGCGGGACAGGGGTCGGTTTACGGCTACACCTTC. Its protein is CASSLAGQGSVYGYTF.

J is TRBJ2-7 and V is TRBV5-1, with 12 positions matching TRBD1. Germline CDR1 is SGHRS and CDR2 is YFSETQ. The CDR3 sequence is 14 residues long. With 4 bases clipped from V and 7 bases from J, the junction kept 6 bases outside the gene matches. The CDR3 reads CASSEGQGAGEQYV. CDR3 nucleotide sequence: TGCGCCAGCAGCGAGGGACAGGGGGCCGGGGAGCAGTACGTC.

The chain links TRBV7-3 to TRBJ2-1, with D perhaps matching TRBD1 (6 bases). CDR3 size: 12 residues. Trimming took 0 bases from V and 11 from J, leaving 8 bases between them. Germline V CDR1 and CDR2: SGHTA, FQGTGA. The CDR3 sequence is CASSLTWGQQFF. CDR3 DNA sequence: TGTGCCAGCAGCTTAACATGGGGGCAGCAGTTCTTC.

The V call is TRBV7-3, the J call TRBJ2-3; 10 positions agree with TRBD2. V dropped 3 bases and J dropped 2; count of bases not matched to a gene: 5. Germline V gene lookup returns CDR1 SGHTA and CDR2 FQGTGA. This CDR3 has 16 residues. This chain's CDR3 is CASSFGTSGDTDTQYF. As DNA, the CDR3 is TGTGCCAGCAGCTTTGGCACTAGCGGGGACACAGATACGCAGTATTTT.

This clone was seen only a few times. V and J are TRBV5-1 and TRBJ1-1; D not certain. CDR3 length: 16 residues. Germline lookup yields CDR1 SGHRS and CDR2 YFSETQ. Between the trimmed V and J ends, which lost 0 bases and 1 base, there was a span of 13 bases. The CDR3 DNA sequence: TGCGCCAGCAGCTTGGGGCAGGCCCTCCAGAACACTGAAGCTTTCTTT. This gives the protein CASSLGQALQNTEAFF. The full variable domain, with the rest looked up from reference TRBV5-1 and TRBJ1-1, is KAGVTQTPRYLIKTRGQQVTLSCSPISGHRSVSWYQQTPGQGLQFLFEYFSETQRNKGNFPGRFSGRQFSNSRSEMNVSTLELGDSALYLCASSLGQALQNTEAFFGQGTRLTVV.

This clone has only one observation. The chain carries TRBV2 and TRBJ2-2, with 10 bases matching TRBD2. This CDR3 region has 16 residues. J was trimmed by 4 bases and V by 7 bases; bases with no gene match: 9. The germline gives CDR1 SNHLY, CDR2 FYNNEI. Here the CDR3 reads CASTYRAGGGTGELFF. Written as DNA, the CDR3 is TGTGCCAGCACCTACCGAGCGGGGGGGGGCACCGGGGAGCTGTTTTTT.

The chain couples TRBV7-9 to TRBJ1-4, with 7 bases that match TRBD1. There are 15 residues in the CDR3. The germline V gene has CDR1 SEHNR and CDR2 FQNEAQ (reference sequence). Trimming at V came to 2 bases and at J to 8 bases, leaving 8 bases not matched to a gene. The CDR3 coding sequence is TGTGCCAGCAGCTTACCGACAGGGTTAGACGAAAAACTGTTTTTT. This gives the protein CASSLPTGLDEKLFF.